The rows below give T cell receptor beta chains drawn from one sample of a study of blood T cell repertoires in COVID-19. Assay used: immunoSEQ multiplex PCR; TCRdb lists only in-frame clones, some missing. Of under 250,000 clones listed, around 88% are singletons. The sample was peripheral blood. All receptors derive from a middle-aged man with active or convalescent COVID-19. Each CDR3 is given without its conserved first and last residue. Fields, in order: V gene, CDR3 protein.

V gene: TRBV6-1
CDR3 protein: ASSGGQGRSSYNEQF

V gene: TRBV11-1
CDR3 protein: ASSFAGGEETQY

V gene: TRBV2
CDR3 protein: ASRGGSYEQY

V gene: TRBV4-3
CDR3 protein: ASSQGALAGATYNEQF

V gene: TRBV7-9
CDR3 protein: ASSSTRYETQY

V gene: TRBV28
CDR3 protein: ASSLTGSVNTEAF

V gene: TRBV5-1
CDR3 protein: ASSLVTGKGETQY

V gene: TRBV7-9
CDR3 protein: ASSYGTGGNEKLF

V gene: TRBV21-1
CDR3 protein: ASSKVGEANSPLH

V gene: TRBV6-5
CDR3 protein: ASSYRGGGHGYGYT

V gene: TRBV4-1
CDR3 protein: ASSRGSEVSPLH

V gene: TRBV7-9
CDR3 protein: ASSPSGLSGNTIY

V gene: TRBV27
CDR3 protein: ASRNRGLPLSSYNEQF

V gene: TRBV7-9
CDR3 protein: ASARNEQF

V gene: TRBV4-3
CDR3 protein: ASSQDAGGNQPQH

V gene: TRBV2
CDR3 protein: ASRTGASGSSYNEQF

V gene: TRBV7-9
CDR3 protein: ASSSTVNRQVRSYNEQF

V gene: TRBV7-9
CDR3 protein: ASSLSPTGVGYGYT

V gene: TRBV24-1
CDR3 protein: ATSGQNGYT

V gene: TRBV5-1
CDR3 protein: ASTLNPGTGMRGYGYT

V gene: TRBV6-2/TRBV6-3
CDR3 protein: ASSPGLVGQPQH

V gene: TRBV5-5
CDR3 protein: ASSPTGNTGELF

V gene: TRBV4-1
CDR3 protein: ASSQEGGINSPQY

V gene: TRBV7-3
CDR3 protein: ASSPVSGLGSGEQY

V gene: TRBV13
CDR3 protein: ASSKWLAGGVSYNEQF

V gene: TRBV7-9
CDR3 protein: ASSFYREHDYGYT

V gene: TRBV19
CDR3 protein: ASSADRLDYEQY

V gene: TRBV4-1
CDR3 protein: ASSYSGDREETQY

V gene: TRBV7-6
CDR3 protein: ASSLAPAGGPSETQY

V gene: TRBV24-1
CDR3 protein: ATSDSGQGAKNIQY

V gene: TRBV19
CDR3 protein: ASSPQGGEQY

V gene: TRBV25-1
CDR3 protein: ASAGAGRSYEQY

V gene: TRBV5-5
CDR3 protein: ASTLRDRGYGYT

V gene: TRBV6-5
CDR3 protein: ASSYSIGSGSPLH

V gene: TRBV30
CDR3 protein: AWSDTGGSQPQH

V gene: TRBV18
CDR3 protein: ASSPLSALAGGHQETQY

V gene: TRBV7-3
CDR3 protein: ASSPIAGGRTDTQY

V gene: TRBV5-6
CDR3 protein: ASSFLNQPQH

V gene: TRBV20-1
CDR3 protein: SCLENTEAF

V gene: TRBV6-5
CDR3 protein: ASRVGQGDGYT

V gene: TRBV4-3
CDR3 protein: ASSQDLSGEAF

V gene: TRBV11-2
CDR3 protein: ATSSGAYNEQF

V gene: TRBV19
CDR3 protein: ASRSGQAGTEAF

V gene: TRBV19
CDR3 protein: ASSILGTHSGNTIY

V gene: TRBV24-1
CDR3 protein: ATSPGQGGFGEAF

V gene: TRBV20-1
CDR3 protein: SASEGQGEKLF

V gene: TRBV19
CDR3 protein: ASSNEAGELF

V gene: TRBV7-2
CDR3 protein: ASSLAADSSYGNTIY

V gene: TRBV7-7
CDR3 protein: ASSLGHRTEGGYT

V gene: TRBV30
CDR3 protein: AWTGGNYGYT

V gene: TRBV7-2
CDR3 protein: ASSRVAGGTGELF

V gene: TRBV21-1
CDR3 protein: ASSSVPPGGGNTIY

V gene: TRBV9
CDR3 protein: ASSPRGGSTDTQY

V gene: TRBV7-9
CDR3 protein: ASSLIRDRRETQY

V gene: TRBV7-9
CDR3 protein: ASAGRRRDEKLF

V gene: TRBV7-8
CDR3 protein: ASSFRDTEAF

V gene: TRBV5-6
CDR3 protein: ASSQAGASYGYT

V gene: TRBV5-1
CDR3 protein: ASSPGGMFPNEQF